This is a list of T cell receptor beta chains from one sample in a study of spatial heterogeneity in lung cancer. A single record per CDR3 protein comes from TCRdb applying MiXCR to the 5' RACE reads. The data contain about 86,000 distinct CDR3 sequences, roughly an eighth of them seen just once; the ten biggest clones take up around 4.3%. Sample: PBMCs, taken at surgery. The source of these receptors is a male donor with early-stage non-small cell lung cancer. The CDR3 runs from the conserved cysteine through the conserved F or W. A D gene is named only where the DNA matches it firmly. Clone size, where shown, is once, few, many, or a class for clones that have expanded.

CDR3aa	CDR3nt	len	j_gene	v_gene	d_gene	abundance
CASSPPSQGGQQYF	TGTGCCAGCAGTCCCCCCTCACAGGGGGGTCAGCAGTACTTC	14	TRBJ2-7	TRBV7-9	TRBD1	medium-sized
CASGTESNSPLHF	TGTGCCAGCGGGACCGAGAGCAATTCACCCCTCCACTTT	13	TRBJ1-6	TRBV6-1	NA	NA
CSATRAMNTEAFF	TGCAGTGCTACCAGGGCCATGAACACTGAAGCTTTCTTT	13	TRBJ1-1	TRBV20-1	NA	NA
CASRTDRENSPLHF	TGCGCCAGCAGAACGGACAGGGAGAATTCACCCCTCCACTTT	14	TRBJ1-6	TRBV5-1	TRBD1	NA
CASSSDPGRQNTEAFF	TGTGCCAGCAGTTCGGACCCGGGACGGCAGAACACTGAAGCTTTCTTT	16	TRBJ1-1	TRBV5-4	NA	many
CASSQDSRYEQYF	TGCGCCAGCAGTCAGGACAGTCGCTACGAGCAGTACTTC	13	TRBJ2-7	TRBV23-1	NA	few
CASSWTSGTDFYGYTF	TGTGCCAGCAGCTGGACTTCCGGGACAGACTTTTATGGCTACACCTTC	16	TRBJ1-2	TRBV7-9	TRBD1	NA
CASSPRGGSETQYF	TGCGCCAGCAGCCCCAGGGGAGGATCGGAGACCCAGTACTTC	14	TRBJ2-5	TRBV4-1	NA	many
CASHDPDRAEAFF	TGTGCCAGCCATGATCCCGACAGGGCTGAAGCTTTCTTT	13	TRBJ1-1	TRBV6-1	TRBD1	many
CASSPLFQGTEAFF	TGTGCCAGCAGTCCCTTATTTCAGGGCACTGAAGCTTTCTTT	14	TRBJ1-1	TRBV6-5	NA	NA
CASSGAGTGVYEQYF	TGCGCCAGCAGCGGGGCAGGAACAGGGGTCTACGAGCAGTACTTC	15	TRBJ2-7	TRBV5-1	TRBD1	NA
CASSQQGAFNIQYF	TGTGCCAGCAGCCAACAGGGGGCCTTTAACATTCAGTACTTC	14	TRBJ2-4	TRBV7-9	TRBD1	many
CASGLNHLLSGNTIYF	TGTGCTAGTGGTTTGAATCACTTGTTATCTGGAAACACCATATATTTT	16	TRBJ1-3	TRBV12-5	NA	NA
CASSRGQGEGQPQHF	TGTGCCAGCAGCCGGGGGCAGGGGGAGGGTCAGCCCCAGCATTTT	15	TRBJ1-5	TRBV5-4	TRBD1	NA
CASSLSQSYTF	TGTGCCAGCAGCCTCAGTCAAAGCTACACCTTC	11	TRBJ1-2	TRBV3-1	NA	few
CASSQGTGELFF	TGTGCCAGCAGTCAGGGGACCGGGGAGCTGTTTTTT	12	TRBJ2-2	TRBV7-3	NA	NA
CASSLGASANYGYTF	TGTGCCAGCAGCTTAGGGGCCAGCGCTAACTATGGCTACACCTTC	15	TRBJ1-2	TRBV11-2	NA	NA
CATSSEGYPRDTQYF	TGTGCCACCAGCAGCGAGGGCTATCCGAGGGATACGCAGTATTTT	15	TRBJ2-3	TRBV15	NA	few
CASSLALDPSTDTQYF	TGTGCCAGCAGCTTAGCCCTTGATCCTAGCACAGATACGCAGTATTTT	16	TRBJ2-3	TRBV13	NA	NA
CASSPGTTEAFF	TGCGCCAGCAGCCCCGGGACAACTGAAGCTTTCTTT	12	TRBJ1-1	TRBV5-1	NA	many
CASSLGLGLADTQYF	TGTGCCAGCAGCTTAGGCCTGGGACTTGCAGATACGCAGTATTTT	15	TRBJ2-3	TRBV7-6	NA	few
CASSLGTEAFF	TGTGCCAGCAGCTTAGGCACTGAAGCTTTCTTT	11	TRBJ1-1	TRBV7-9	NA	many
CASSLTADTQYF	TGTGCCAGCAGCTTAACGGCAGATACGCAGTATTTT	12	TRBJ2-3	TRBV7-3	NA	NA
CASSLQTFTDTQYF	TGTGCCAGCAGCTTACAGACTTTCACAGATACGCAGTATTTT	14	TRBJ2-3	TRBV11-1	NA	few
CASIRNTNYEQYF	TGTGCCAGCATCAGAAACACCAACTACGAGCAGTACTTC	13	TRBJ2-7	TRBV2	NA	many
CASSPAGVREQYF	TGTGCCAGCAGCCCCGCAGGGGTAAGGGAGCAGTACTTC	13	TRBJ2-7	TRBV7-9	NA	NA
CSANPPLVRYNEQFF	TGCAGTGCTAACCCCCCACTTGTCCGCTACAATGAGCAGTTCTTC	15	TRBJ2-1	TRBV20-1	NA	few
CASSPFFSDGELFF	TGTGCCAGCAGCCCATTTTTTAGTGACGGGGAGCTGTTTTTT	14	TRBJ2-2	TRBV7-2	NA	NA
CSVGEGPKTQYF	TGCAGCGTTGGAGAGGGGCCGAAGACGCAGTATTTT	12	TRBJ2-3	TRBV29-1	NA	few
CASSSAGPLEYEQYF	TGTGCCAGCAGTTCAGCCGGTCCCTTGGAGTACGAGCAGTACTTC	15	TRBJ2-7	TRBV12-3/TRBV12-4	NA	few
CASSLTLGDNEQFF	TGTGCCAGCAGCTTGACCCTGGGGGACAATGAGCAGTTCTTC	14	TRBJ2-1	TRBV5-5	NA	few
CSAWASGRGEQYF	TGCAGTGCTTGGGCTAGCGGGAGAGGCGAGCAGTACTTC	13	TRBJ2-7	TRBV20-1	TRBD2	few
CASSLGGNTEAFF	TGTGCCAGCAGTTTGGGAGGGAACACTGAAGCTTTCTTT	13	TRBJ1-1	TRBV11-2	NA	many
CASSLNWGTEAFF	TGTGCCAGCAGTTTGAATTGGGGGACTGAAGCTTTCTTT	13	TRBJ1-1	TRBV7-9	NA	NA
CASSPSLPFGNEQFF	TGTGCCAGCAGCCCGTCGCTCCCTTTTGGCAATGAGCAGTTCTTC	15	TRBJ2-1	TRBV14	NA	NA
CASSELAEYGTQYF	TGTGCCAGCAGTGAACTAGCGGAGTACGGGACCCAGTACTTC	14	TRBJ2-5	TRBV2	TRBD2	few
CASSFFSGAGGDTQYF	TGTGCCAGCAGTTTTTTTTCCGGGGCCGGAGGAGATACGCAGTATTTT	16	TRBJ2-3	TRBV12-3/TRBV12-4	NA	NA